The entry that follows covers one T cell receptor beta chain sequence. This clone's antigen is unknown. No quality values exist for individual bases; no much larger clone is one base distant. A single peripheral blood draw of about 116 mL on average was collected from each donor into heparinised tubes. Using a panel that included CD45RO, CCR7, CD25, CD127, CD95 and CD27, naive, central memory, regulatory and stem cell-like memory CD4+ T cells were sorted on a BD FACSAria II. Purity was above 98% for every sorted population. Right away, PBMCs were isolated by Lymphoprep density gradient centrifugation and were stained directly, with no culture step. So that batch effects would be minimized, each experiment stained and sorted samples in pairs, pairing one healthy donor with one patient. The entry originates in a study of beta chain features in type 1 diabetes (dated by TCRdb to between 2018 and 2020). For the wider study: Mean age, gender distribution, total cell number and subset yield were not different between patients and healthy donors. A total of 107,917,701 sorted cells were examined across all samples, and the number of cells per subset was strongly correlated with RNA yield. In the study, TCRB repertoires of sorted circulating CD4+ T cell subsets from recently diagnosed type 1 diabetes patients were compared with those of matched healthy donors. Regulatory and stem cell-like memory subsets were isolated from only 8 patients and about eight healthy donors, whereas naive and central memory subsets came from all 30 or so donors.

The CDR3 numbers 13 residues from cysteine through phenylalanine. The retained sequence is limited to the CDR3, 39 bases, with the frame set at the first base. CDR1 and CDR2 are drawn from the germline V gene (reference sequence): MNHEY, SMNVEV. The germline V end is reduced by 2 bases and the J end by 7 bases; junction bases left unmatched: 4. Study-wide findings and limitations: Shorter templates might be favored by PCR, yet because patient and control samples were amplified and corrected together, any such skew would affect both groups equally. Type 1 diabetes patients showed a moderate but significant shortening of TCRB CDR3 length in all four CD4+ subsets. Because cDNA was sequenced instead of genomic DNA, activated cells with high expression could be over-represented, although the groups did not differ in activation or CD3 levels. Naive, central memory and regulatory TCRB repertoires appeared to be more similar among patients than among healthy donors. HLA sub-analyses involved small numbers of individuals, so any influence of HLA type on TCRB rearrangement remained unresolved. Fewer insertions and more nucleotide deletions at VDJ recombination sites were observed in patients with type 1 diabetes, implying thymic rearrangement abnormalities.

The entire isolated RNA was reverse transcribed using the High Capacity cDNA Reverse Transcription Kit, and thus expressed TCRB transcripts were sequenced. Deep immunoSEQ sequencing was performed on naive, central memory and regulatory T cell samples, with an average of roughly 4 million total reads per sample. Sorted cells were lysed in RLT buffer and RNA was extracted with DNase-treated RNeasy Micro or Mini kits, depending on cell number. Each cell subset was processed separately to prevent cross-contamination, with patient and healthy donor samples processed together. The immunoSEQ multiplex PCR was used to amplify TCRB sequences from cDNA, yielding 87-bp fragments that span the CDR3 region. Amplicons were sequenced on the Illumina HiSeq platform. On the study's bioinformatics: PCR bias was computationally corrected using synthetic template baselines, reads within Hamming distance 2 were collapsed, and singletons that could not be merged were discarded. Reads were aligned to IMGT to assign V, D and J genes, CDR3 length, and insertions or deletions at six rearrangement sites. Within each subset, clonotype counts were normalized to sorted cell number, after which true diversity and Gini coefficients were computed with the tcR R package. The overlap coefficient, calculated on TCRB nucleotide sequences, was used to measure repertoire sharing. TCRdb took this table from immuneACCESS and kept in-frame rearrangements with V and J called. Such tables lack part of the clones; where checked against another copy, unresolved V genes explain under half of the gap, and the rest is unexplained. V and J calls and clone size are copied from that table; D and trimming were computed from the DNA. In all, the sample holds 300,000 to 400,000 clones, and 9.3% of those were seen once. Together, the top ten hold roughly 1% of the sample.

The source material was central memory CD4+ T cells from blood. This receptor was obtained from a man in his thirties or forties with type 1 diabetes. In this chain, TRBV27 is recombined with TRBJ1-1; TRBD1 aligns with 7 central bases. The CDR3 protein sequence reads: CASSLRQGYEAFF. The nucleotides are TGTGCCAGCAGTTTACGACAGGGATATGAAGCTTTCTTT.